Here is one TCR beta chain with its context. Its cognate antigen is unknown. V lost 4 bases and J lost 0; bases outside the gene matches: 4. The CDR3 spans 17 residues. Germline values: CDR1 SGHNT, CDR2 YYREEE (reference sequence). This entry belongs to a study of cytomegalovirus exposure and HLA in healthy donors. Primers: 60 Vbeta forward and 13 Jbeta reverse. TCRdb's table, derived via immunoSEQ multiplex PCR, lists solely in-frame clones and lacks some. The repertoire holds around 150,000 clones, with roughly 79% as singletons. General study findings and limits: What a later analysis reportedly showed was that an Asian-associated ancestry cluster had fewer N-insertions than the roughly 700-donor mean.

V gene TRBV5-4 combines with J gene TRBJ2-1; 13 nucleotides match TRBD2. This receptor was taken from a woman aged 45-59 years in good health and CMV-seronegative. Sequenced: PBMCs. The CDR3 DNA reads TGTGCCAGCAGCGTCGGGACTAGCGGGGTCTCCTACAATGAGCAGTTCTTC. Translation: CASSVGTSGVSYNEQFF.